The 32 T cell receptor beta chains in this list originate from one sample, sequenced in a study of molecular identifiers for immune sequencing clone quantification. TCRdb called the PCR reads again in MiXCR, with one record for every CDR3 protein. The table has under 800,000 distinct CDR3 sequences, about 25% seen once. The sample consisted of naive CD8+ T cells from blood, with Jurkat cell RNA spiked in. Noted subset: FACS-sorted CD8+CD4-CCR7+CD45RA+ naive T cells. The receptors here all came from a human donor in good health. Some libraries in this study had Jurkat cell RNA spiked in.

This CDR3 is CAISESIQRGGHQDTQYF. The CDR3 DNA reads TGTGCCATCAGTGAGTCGATACAGCGGGGGGGCCATCAGGATACGCAGTATTTT. The chain uses TRBV10-3 and TRBJ2-3, with TRBD2 matching 10 bases. Looked up from germline, CDR1 is ENHRY and CDR2 is SYGVKD. This CDR3 region has 18 residues. V shed 0 bases and J 6 bases; nucleotides not matched to a gene: 12.

This clonotype occurred many times. The chain has TRBV2 and TRBJ1-3; D gene uncertain. Germline CDR1 reads SNHLY; CDR2 reads FYNNEI. This CDR3 has 16 residues. The V and J ends lost 2 bases and 2 bases respectively, with 13 bases between them. The CDR3 nucleotides are TGTGCCAGCAGTGAAAGAGGGCTCTACGCTGGAAACACCATATATTTT. This encodes CASSERGLYAGNTIYF. Full variable domain (rest looked up from reference TRBV2 and TRBJ1-3): EPEVTQTPSHQVTQMGQEVILRCVPISNHLYFYWYRQILGQKVEFLVSFYNNEISEKSEIFDDQFSVERPDGSNFTLKIRSTKLEDSAMYFCASSERGLYAGNTIYFGEGSWLTVV.

There are many counts of this clonotype. V gene TRBV21-1 combines with J gene TRBJ2-3; no check of the table's D call, TRBD1, against the DNA was made. TRBV21-1 is deemed a pseudogene. The CDR3 totals 17 residues. This CDR3 reads CASSKAVRDSRTDTQYF. The CDR3 DNA is TGTGCCAGCAGCAAAGCCGTACGAGACAGCCGCACAGATACGCAGTATTTT.

J is TRBJ1-2 and V is TRBV7-6; TRBD1 matches 7 bases. This CDR3 has 11 residues. Germline lookup yields CDR1 SGHVS and CDR2 FNYEAQ. Unmatched junction bases numbered 11, after V lost 8 bases and J lost 14 bases. This chain's CDR3 is CASGQGGVQTF. For the CDR3, the DNA is TGTGCCAGCGGCCAGGGGGGGGTTCAGACCTTC. The full variable domain, completed using reference TRBV7-6 and TRBJ1-2, is GAGVSQSPRYKVTKRGQDVALRCDPISGHVSLYWYRQALGQGPEFLTYFNYEAQQDKSGLPNDRFSAERPEGSISTLTIQRTEQRDSAMYRCASGQGGVQTFGSGTRLTVV.

This clonotype appeared a few times. J is TRBJ2-5 and V is TRBV27; TRBD1 is a possible D gene (6 bases). CDR1 is MNHEY, CDR2 SMNVEV, per germline (reference sequence). The V end lost 2 bases, the J end lost 4 bases, and 17 bases lay between the germline ends. This CDR3 is 16 amino acids long. Here the CDR3 reads CASSLGLGGYGETQYF. The CDR3 region has the DNA TGTGCCAGCAGTTTAGGGCTAGGGGGTTATGGAGAGACCCAGTACTTC.

About this clonotype: This may arise from a read error, as a much more abundant clone is one base away. The genes are TRBV20-1 and TRBJ2-7; 7 bases align to TRBD1. The CDR3 has 16 residues. Germline values: CDR1 DFQATT, CDR2 SNEGSKA (reference sequence). The DNA for the CDR3 is TGCAGTGCTATAGGCCCGGGTGGACAGGCCAGCTACGAGCGGTACTTC. Its translation is CSAIGPGGQASYERYF.

Ten or more counts support this clonotype. This chain joins TRBV7-9 and TRBJ1-4; D is ambiguous. CDR1 is SEHNR and CDR2 is FQNEAQ in the germline V gene (reference sequence). The length of the CDR3 is 18 residues. The ends were cut back, 5 bases at V and 0 bases at J, with 19 bases in the middle. The CDR3 DNA follows: TGTGCCAGCAGCACCCGACAAGATCAATTTGCAACTAATGAAAAACTGTTTTTT. Translation: CASSTRQDQFATNEKLFF.

The chain joins TRBV28 to TRBJ1-5; D may be TRBD1 (6 bases). V lost 5 bases, J lost 5 bases, and 25 bases lay in between. Germline V gene sequence: CDR1 MDHEN, CDR2 SYDVKM. This CDR3 comprises 18 residues. CDR3 in amino acids: CASSPPPLQQYRDQPQHF. The CDR3 bases are TGTGCCAGCAGTCCCCCCCCCTTACAACAATACAGGGATCAGCCCCAGCATTTT.

At least ten counts were recorded for this clonotype. The chain links TRBV7-9 to TRBJ1-1; no firm D call. Trimming took 0 bases from V and 2 from J, leaving 7 bases between them. The CDR3 length is 14 residues. The germline CDR1 and CDR2 sequences are SEHNR and FQNEAQ (reference sequence). As DNA, the CDR3 is TGTGCCAGCAGCTTAGCGGTCCTTAACACTGAAGCTTTCTTT. It codes for CASSLAVLNTEAFF.

This clonotype was recorded at least ten times. This chain uses TRBV2 with TRBJ2-3; 10 bases match TRBD2. Germline values: CDR1 SNHLY, CDR2 FYNNEI. V lost 10 bases and J lost 1; bases outside the gene matches: 5. The CDR3 consists of 14 residues. This CDR3 reads CATTLAGGTDTQYF. Written as DNA, the CDR3 is TGTGCCACCACTCTAGCGGGGGGCACAGATACGCAGTATTTT. The complete variable domain, with remaining parts taken from reference TRBV2 and TRBJ2-3, reads EPEVTQTPSHQVTQMGQEVILRCVPISNHLYFYWYRQILGQKVEFLVSFYNNEISEKSEIFDDQFSVERPDGSNFTLKIRSTKLEDSAMYFCATTLAGGTDTQYFGPGTRLTVL.

J is TRBJ1-6 and V is TRBV7-2, with 9 positions matching TRBD1. V was clipped by 5 bases and J by 4 bases; unmatched bases: 9. The CDR3 covers 17 residues. Germline V gene data show CDR1 as SGHTA and CDR2 as FQGNSA. The CDR3 DNA reads TGTGCCAGCAGCCCCACGCGGACAGGGGTTTATAATTCACCCCTCCACTTT. Its translation: CASSPTRTGVYNSPLHF.

Details on this clonotype: Since a much larger clone is just one base distant, this may be a read error. The chain joins TRBV5-6 to TRBJ2-3; D unclear. V was clipped by 1 base and J by 3 bases, with 12 bases between them. Germline V CDR1 and CDR2: SGHDT, YYEEEE. The CDR3 has 15 residues. This CDR3 reads CASSLTRHSTDTQYF. CDR3 nucleotide sequence: TGTGCCAGCAGCTTGACACGGCACAGTACAGATACGCAGTATTTT. Looking up the rest from reference TRBV5-6 and TRBJ2-3 gives the full variable domain: DAGVTQSPTHLIKTRGQQVTLRCSPKSGHDTVSWYQQALGQGPQFIFQYYEEEERQRGNFPDRFSGHQFPNYSSELNVNALLLGDSALYLCASSLTRHSTDTQYFGPGTRLTVL.

This clonotype came up many times. J is TRBJ1-1 and V is TRBV7-2, with unresolved D. The CDR3 is made up of 12 amino acids. Looked up from germline, CDR1 is SGHTA and CDR2 is FQGNSA. The germline V and J ends were trimmed by 3 bases and 3 bases, with 5 bases remaining between them. The CDR3: CASSFSDTEAFF. DNA of the CDR3: TGTGCCAGCAGCTTCTCGGACACTGAAGCTTTCTTT. Together with reference TRBV7-2 and TRBJ1-1, the CDR3 gives the full variable domain: GAGVSQSPSNKVTEKGKDVELRCDPISGHTALYWYRQSLGQGLEFLIYFQGNSAPDKSGLPSDRFSAERTGGSVSTLTIQRTQQEDSAVYLCASSFSDTEAFFGQGTRLTVV.

Worth noting for this clonotype: A read error may be the cause here, since a much bigger clone is one base away. The rearrangement joins TRBV28 to TRBJ2-7; D is possibly TRBD1 (5 bases). V gave up 5 bases and J gave up 0 bases, with 11 bases separating them. The CDR3 length is 14 residues. CDR1 and CDR2 (germline): MDHEN, SYDVKM. In DNA, the CDR3 is TGTGCCAGCAGTGGCAGGGCCACCTCCTACGAGCAGTACTTC. Protein product: CASSGRATSYEQYF.

With respect to this clonotype: A much larger clone is a single base away; this may be a read error. V is TRBV5-1 and J is TRBJ2-6, with D perhaps TRBD1 (5 bases). Germline V gene lookup returns CDR1 SGHRS and CDR2 YFSETQ. The CDR3 sequence is 16 residues long. CDR3 DNA sequence: TGCGCCAGCAGCTTCTTAAGCTCCTCTGGGGCCAACGTCCCGACTTTC. Amino acid sequence: CASSFLSSSGANVPTF. The full variable domain, rest sourced from reference TRBV5-1 and TRBJ2-6, is KAGVTQTPRYLIKTRGQQVTLSCSPISGHRSVSWYQQTPGQGLQFLFEYFSETQRNKGNFPGRFSGRQFSNSRSEMNVSTLELGDSALYLCASSFLSSSGANVPTFGAGSRLTVL.

This clonotype was observed a few times. The rearrangement uses TRBV20-1 and TRBJ2-7, with TRBD2 identical over 11 bases. The CDR3 consists of 15 residues. CDR1 and CDR2 (germline): DFQATT, SNEGSKA (reference sequence). Trimming cost V 2 bases and J 4 bases; bases outside gene matches: 7. CDR3 loop: CSARNPGLAVYEQYF. The CDR3 DNA is TGCAGTGCTAGAAATCCGGGACTAGCGGTATACGAGCAGTACTTC.

This clonotype appeared a single time. Being one base from a much bigger clone, this may be a read error. This chain uses TRBV5-1 with TRBJ2-7; 9 bases agree with TRBD1. The CDR3 has 14 residues. Germline loops: CDR1 SGHRS, CDR2 YFSETQ. The CDR3 spells CASSTGQGLYEQNF. The CDR3 DNA reads TGCGCCAGCAGCACGGGACAGGGCCTCTACGAGCAGAACTTC.

This clonotype was counted ten times or more. V is TRBV5-4 and J is TRBJ2-3; D is perhaps TRBD2 (5 bases). From germline, CDR1 is SGHNT and CDR2 YYREEE (reference sequence). Trimming removed 6 bases at V and 0 bases at J, with 17 bases between. The CDR3 spans 16 residues. CDR3 DNA: TGTGCCAGCAACTCTGTTGCGGCGGGTAGCACAGATACGCAGTATTTT. It codes for CASNSVAAGSTDTQYF.

This clonotype occurred a few times. The V and J genes are TRBV2 and TRBJ2-5, with 7 bases identical to TRBD2. CDR1 SNHLY and CDR2 FYNNEI come from the germline V gene. The V segment lost 3 bases and the J segment 0 bases; nucleotides outside the gene matches: 1. CDR3 length: 14 amino acids. CDR3 protein: CASSDGGYQETQYF. CDR3 sequence (DNA): TGTGCCAGCAGTGACGGGGGGTACCAAGAGACCCAGTACTTC. The whole variable domain, remainder taken from reference TRBV2 and TRBJ2-5, is EPEVTQTPSHQVTQMGQEVILRCVPISNHLYFYWYRQILGQKVEFLVSFYNNEISEKSEIFDDQFSVERPDGSNFTLKIRSTKLEDSAMYFCASSDGGYQETQYFGPGTRLLVL.

This clonotype was observed a few times. V is TRBV28 and J is TRBJ2-7, with D maybe TRBD2 (5 bases). The CDR3 consists of 19 residues. Germline V gene data show CDR1 as MDHEN and CDR2 as SYDVKM. The V end was cut by 3 bases, the J end by 3 bases, with 27 bases between. The CDR3 DNA reads TGTGCCAGCAGTTTTACGTTAAGCACCCGGGGATGGGCGGGCTACGAGCAGTACTTC. This encodes CASSFTLSTRGWAGYEQYF.

V usage is TRBV27 and J usage is TRBJ2-7; possible D gene TRBD1, 5 bases. CDR3 length equals 16 residues. The ends were cut back, 0 bases at V and 3 bases at J, with 15 bases in the middle. Per germline, CDR1 MNHEY and CDR2 SMNVEV (reference sequence). The CDR3 bases are TGTGCCAGCAGTTTATCAGGGCCAGGACAAATCTACGAGCAGTACTTC. It specifies CASSLSGPGQIYEQYF.

As to this clonotype: With a much larger clone just one base away, this may be a read error. This chain uses TRBV4-3 with TRBJ1-4; D not certain. CDR1 LGHNA and CDR2 YSLEER come from the germline V gene. The CDR3 length is 15 residues. The CDR3 is CAGSQVRQDVEKLFF. CDR3 sequence (DNA): TGCGCCGGCAGCCAAGTTCGTCAGGATGTCGAAAAACTGTTTTTT.

This sequence joins TRBV19 and TRBJ1-6, with D possibly being TRBD1 (5 bases). The CDR3 extends over 16 amino acids. The V and J ends lost 11 bases and 4 bases respectively, with 21 bases between them. Germline CDR1 and CDR2: LNHDA and SQIVND (reference sequence). The CDR3 is CAPPHLTGTYNSPLHF. The CDR3 DNA reads TGTGCCCCCCCCCATTTGACCGGGACGTATAATTCACCCCTCCACTTT.

The chain is built from TRBV6-5 and TRBJ2-7, with TRBD2 matching over 9 bases. Germline assignment: CDR1 MNHEY and CDR2 SVGAGI. This CDR3 has 14 residues. The ends lost 2 bases at V and 3 bases at J; junction bases unmatched: 2. CDR3 nucleotide sequence: TGTGCCAGCAGTTACGCGGGGGGGGTCTACGAGCAGTACTTC. Translated, it gives CASSYAGGVYEQYF.

There are many counts of this clonotype. The genes are TRBV12-3 or TRBV12-4 and TRBJ2-5; D possibly matches TRBD1 or TRBD2 (5 bases each). This CDR3 contains 15 residues. Trimming took 2 bases from V and 0 from J, leaving 10 bases between them. The CDR3 region is CASSLWDQHQETQYF. The CDR3 nucleotides read TGTGCCAGCAGTTTATGGGACCAACACCAAGAGACCCAGTACTTC.

This clonotype was seen ten or more times. The chain links TRBV4-3 to TRBJ2-7; no definite D call. The V end was cut by 0 bases, the J end by 1 base, with 10 bases between. CDR1 is LGHNA and CDR2 is YSLEER in the germline V gene. This CDR3 is built from 15 residues. CDR3 nucleotide sequence: TGCGCCAGCAGCCAAGATCGTGTAGGGTCCTACGAGCAGTACTTC. Translated: CASSQDRVGSYEQYF.

This rearrangement joins TRBV28 to TRBJ2-7, with 7 bases identical to TRBD2. This CDR3 region has 14 residues. The V gene end was trimmed by 3 bases and the J gene end by 4 bases; junction bases not matched to a gene: 6. The germline V gene encodes CDR1 MDHEN and CDR2 SYDVKM. CDR3 coding DNA: TGTGCCAGCAGTTTCCTAGCGGAAGTTTACGAGCAGTACTTC. Translating it yields CASSFLAEVYEQYF. The complete variable domain, with remaining parts taken from reference TRBV28 and TRBJ2-7, reads DVKVTQSSRYLVKRTGEKVFLECVQDMDHENMFWYRQDPGLGLRLIYFSYDVKMKEKGDIPEGYSVSREKKERFSLILESASTNQTSMYLCASSFLAEVYEQYFGPGTRLTVT.

This clonotype has a single count. This chain uses TRBV28 with TRBJ2-5, with D unresolved. The germline V and J ends were trimmed by 5 bases and 4 bases, with 14 bases remaining between them. Per the germline V gene, CDR1 is MDHEN and CDR2 is SYDVKM. CDR3 length: 14 amino acids. CDR3 residues: CASSPLALVETQYF. CDR3 bases: TGTGCCAGCAGTCCATTAGCCTTAGTAGAGACCCAGTACTTC.

With respect to this clonotype: Since a much larger clone is just one base distant, this may be a read error. The CDR3 does not end in the conserved phenylalanine or tryptophan, so this is likely a read error. The CDR3 loop reads CASSYREGSNQPQHL. In nucleotides, the CDR3 is TGTGCCAGCAGTTACAGGGAGGGAAGCAATCAGCCCCAGCATCTT. V and J are TRBV27 and TRBJ1-5, with a possible D match to TRBD1 (6 bases). V was trimmed by 4 bases and J by 1 base, leaving 11 bases between them. The length of the CDR3 is 15 residues. Germline V gene sequence: CDR1 MNHEY, CDR2 SMNVEV (reference sequence).

This clonotype came up many times. The V and J genes are TRBV5-4 and TRBJ2-2; 12 bases line up with TRBD1. The V segment lost 0 bases and the J segment 7 bases; nucleotides outside the gene matches: 4. In germline, CDR1 is SGHNT, CDR2 YYREEE (reference sequence). The CDR3 totals 16 residues. This chain's CDR3 is CASSLGDRGLDGELFF. The CDR3 DNA follows: TGTGCCAGCAGCTTGGGGGACAGGGGGCTTGACGGGGAGCTGTTTTTT. The variable domain in full, completed from reference TRBV5-4 and TRBJ2-2, reads ETGVTQSPTHLIKTRGQQVTLRCSSQSGHNTVSWYQQALGQGPQFIFQYYREEENGRGNFPPRFSGLQFPNYSSELNVNALELDDSALYLCASSLGDRGLDGELFFGEGSRLTVL.

This clonotype appeared many times. This chain links TRBV4-1 with TRBJ1-2; tentative D call: TRBD1 (6 bases). The CDR3 contains 17 residues. Germline values: CDR1 MGHRA, CDR2 YSYEKL. The germline V and J ends were trimmed by 4 bases and 0 bases, with 18 bases remaining between them. The CDR3 DNA sequence: TGCGCCAGCAGCCCGGACAGAGTCAGCTCAGCTAACTATGGCTACACCTTC. Its protein product is CASSPDRVSSANYGYTF.

This clonotype has a count of ten or more. V is TRBV9 and J is TRBJ2-3; the D call may be TRBD1 or TRBD2 (6 bases each). CDR3 length: 14 residues. Germline values: CDR1 SGDLS, CDR2 YYNGEE. Trimming left V 6 bases short and J 1 base short, with 12 bases between. The DNA of the CDR3 is TGTGCCAGCACGGAGGGGGTAGGCACAGATACGCAGTATTTT. Amino acid sequence: CASTEGVGTDTQYF.